The present T cell receptor beta chain was sequenced within a study of blood T cell repertoires in COVID-19. In the study overall: Sites in the United States, Italy and Spain provided acute and convalescent COVID-19 samples. The cDNA or gDNA used as material had been derived from T cells, B-cell-depleted T cells, or PBMCs.

This CDR3 is built from 11 residues. Looked up from germline, CDR1 is DFQATT and CDR2 is SNEGSKA (reference sequence). Trimming cost V 3 bases and J 3 bases, with 6 bases left between them. Original processing methods: Reference gene primer amplification in the assay estimated nucleated cell counts. Assay: immunoSEQ multiplex PCR; the TCRdb copy retains only in-frame clones and omits some. The V and J calls and the clone size are those of that table, but D and trimming were determined from the DNA. In the table there are nearly 350,000 clones, about 88% of which are singletons. Seattle-derived patients entered the study during active infection and were followed longitudinally.

Source material: peripheral blood. The V call is TRBV20-1, the J call TRBJ2-7; D is ambiguous. This sequence was found in a woman aged 65 to 85 with COVID-19, enrolled during active disease. The DNA for the CDR3 is TGCAGTGCTAGGTACAACTACGAGCAGTACTTC. As protein: CSARYNYEQYF.